The source of this T cell receptor beta chain is a study of CD8+CD57+ T cells in acquired aplastic anemia. The overall study: Sorted CD4+ and CD8+ cells gave an average of 3.2 ug of DNA.

Genomic DNA provided the template from which TCR beta VDJ and CDR3 profiles were obtained. One entry per CDR3 protein, called by TCRdb with MiXCR from the reads. The sample holds about 190,000 distinct CDR3 sequences, less than 60% seen once. Selection for sequencing was limited to patients who had shown CD8+CD57+ cell expansion by flow cytometry. This clonotype was recorded many times. CDR1 SGHAT and CDR2 FQDESV come from the germline V gene (reference sequence). J lost 5 bases, V lost 5 bases, and 10 bases had no gene match. The CDR3 has 15 amino acids. The chain uses TRBV11-1 and TRBJ2-5, with TRBD1 matching 8 bases. The sequenced material came from sorted CD4+, CD8+, or CD8+CD57+ T cells (not recorded which) from PBMCs. This sequence was found in a human donor with aplastic anemia. CDR3 in DNA: TGTGCCAGCAGCACCCCGACAGGGGCGGGGGAGACCCAGTACTTC. Protein: CASSTPTGAGETQYF. The full variable domain, in which reference TRBV11-1 and TRBJ2-5 provide the parts outside the CDR3, is EAEVAQSPRYKITEKSQAVAFWCDPISGHATLYWYRQILGQGPELLVQFQDESVVDDSQLPKDRFSAERLKGVDSTLKIQPAELGDSAMYLCASSTPTGAGETQYFGPGTRLLVL.